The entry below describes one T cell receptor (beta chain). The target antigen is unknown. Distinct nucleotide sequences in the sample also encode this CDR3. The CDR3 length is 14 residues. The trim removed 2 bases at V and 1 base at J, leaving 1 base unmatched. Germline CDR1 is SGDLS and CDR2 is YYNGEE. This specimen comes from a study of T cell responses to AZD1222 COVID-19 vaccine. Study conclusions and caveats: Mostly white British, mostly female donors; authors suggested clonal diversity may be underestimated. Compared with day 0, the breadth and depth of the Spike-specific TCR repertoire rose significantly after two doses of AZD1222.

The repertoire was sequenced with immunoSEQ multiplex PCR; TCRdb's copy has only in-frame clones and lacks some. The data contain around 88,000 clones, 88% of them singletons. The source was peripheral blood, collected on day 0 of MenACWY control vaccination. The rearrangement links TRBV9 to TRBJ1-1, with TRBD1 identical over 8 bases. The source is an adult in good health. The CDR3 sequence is CASSVGQGNTEAFF. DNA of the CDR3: TGTGCCAGCAGCGTCGGACAGGGGAACACTGAAGCTTTCTTT.